The 28 T cell receptor beta chains reported below all come from one sample, sequenced in a study of cytomegalovirus exposure and HLA in healthy donors (TCRdb year 2017). The library was generated by the immunoSEQ multiplex PCR assay. For the multiplex PCR, a mixture combining 60 forward primers for TCR Vbeta segments and 13 reverse primers for TCR Jbeta segments was used. The source is immuneACCESS, and TCRdb retained only in-frame sequences with V and J called. Part of the clones is not carried over; for the studies checked, unresolved V genes explain less than half of this, and the remainder is unexplained. This sample holds approximately 150,000 clones; 55% to 80% were observed only once. Of the sample, approximately 6.5% is held by the ten largest clones. Sequencing was performed on PBMCs. These receptors were collected from a woman in her sixties in good health and CMV-seropositive.

This chain uses TRBV4-3 with TRBJ2-3; D is possibly TRBD1 (6 bases). Germline values: CDR1 LGHNA, CDR2 YSLEER. V dropped 9 bases and J dropped 2 bases, with 12 bases sitting between them. The CDR3 length is 13 residues. CDR3 sequence reads: CASQQGFTDTQYF. The CDR3 DNA is TGCGCCAGTCAACAGGGATTCACAGATACGCAGTATTTT.

This chain connects TRBV13 to TRBJ1-2, with D tentatively TRBD1 (5 bases). CDR3 length: 15 residues. CDR1 PRHDT and CDR2 FYEKMQ come from the germline V gene (reference sequence). The germline V and J ends were trimmed by 0 bases and 4 bases, with 12 bases remaining between them. CDR3 region: CASSLGSAGPYGYTF. CDR3 in DNA: TGTGCCAGCAGCTTAGGGTCCGCAGGGCCCTATGGCTACACCTTC.

This clone was observed a few times. This rearrangement joins TRBV11-3 to TRBJ2-3; the match to TRBD1 covers 8 bases. Germline CDR1 is SGHNT and CDR2 is YENEEA. CDR3 length: 15 residues. The V segment lost 1 base and the J segment 5 bases; nucleotides outside the gene matches: 5. The CDR3 DNA sequence: TGTGCCAGCAGCTTAGGACAGGGGACAAGAGATACGCAGTATTTT. The encoded protein is CASSLGQGTRDTQYF.

The chain couples TRBV7-3 to TRBJ1-1, with D perhaps TRBD1 (5 bases). The CDR3 runs to 14 residues. Germline V gene sequence: CDR1 SGHTA, CDR2 FQGTGA. Trimming left V 3 bases short and J 0 bases short, with 8 bases between. The CDR3 sequence is CASSFDSLNTEAFF. CDR3 sequence (DNA): TGTGCCAGCAGCTTCGACAGCTTGAACACTGAAGCTTTCTTT.

This chain links TRBV10-3 with TRBJ2-2; 9 nucleotides agree with TRBD1. Unmatched junction bases numbered 3, after V lost 8 bases and J lost 8 bases. Per germline, CDR1 ENHRY and CDR2 SYGVKD. The CDR3 covers 12 residues. The CDR3 loop reads CAIGQGNGELFF. Written as DNA, the CDR3 is TGTGCCATCGGACAGGGGAATGGGGAGCTGTTTTTT.

The V and J genes are TRBV11-2 and TRBJ2-2; TRBD2 agrees at 9 bases. J lost 0 bases, V lost 3 bases, and 5 bases had no gene match. The CDR3 length is 17 residues. Germline lookup yields CDR1 SGHAT and CDR2 FQNNGV. The CDR3 coding sequence is TGTGCCAGCAGCTTGAAACTAGCGGGCACGAACACCGGGGAGCTGTTTTTT. Protein: CASSLKLAGTNTGELFF. Supplemented by reference TRBV11-2 and TRBJ2-2, the full variable domain reads EAGVAQSPRYKIIEKRQSVAFWCNPISGHATLYWYQQILGQGPKLLIQFQNNGVVDDSQLPKDRFSAERLKGVDSTLKIQPAKLEDSAVYLCASSLKLAGTNTGELFFGEGSRLTVL.

This clone has a handful of counts. The chain uses TRBV7-9 and TRBJ2-5; D possibly corresponds to TRBD1 (5 bases). Germline V gene data show CDR1 as SEHNR and CDR2 as FQNEAQ (reference sequence). The CDR3 sequence is 16 residues long. Trimming cost V 5 bases and J 0 bases, with 16 bases left between them. The CDR3 DNA follows: TGTGCCAGCAGCCTAAGGGGTTGGGGTTACCAAGAGACCCAGTACTTC. Protein sequence: CASSLRGWGYQETQYF.

The V and J genes are TRBV7-2 and TRBJ1-3; no firm D call. The V gene lost 1 base and the J gene lost 0 bases, with 10 bases spanning the gap. From germline, CDR1 is SGHTA and CDR2 FQGNSA. This CDR3 comprises 16 residues. In nucleotides, the CDR3 is TGTGCCAGCAGCTTAGGAGGCGCCAGCTCTGGAAACACCATATATTTT. Amino acid sequence: CASSLGGASSGNTIYF.

This clone showed up just a few times. The V and J genes are TRBV5-6 and TRBJ2-7; 8 nucleotides line up with TRBD2. V trimming: 1 base; J trimming: 1 base; junction bases outside the gene matches: 4. The CDR3 has 15 amino acids. From germline, CDR1 is SGHDT and CDR2 YYEEEE. The CDR3, as DNA: TGTGCCAGCAGCTTGATAGCGGGACTTTCCTACGAGCAGTACTTC. This translates into CASSLIAGLSYEQYF.

The rearrangement joins TRBV5-1 to TRBJ2-3, with TRBD1 matching 11 bases. Germline loops: CDR1 SGHRS, CDR2 YFSETQ. Trimming at V came to 6 bases and at J to 5 bases, leaving 5 bases not matched to a gene. The CDR3 is made up of 14 amino acids. The CDR3 nucleotides read TGCGCCAGCAAGAGGGACAGGGGGGAAGATACGCAGTATTTT. Protein sequence: CASKRDRGEDTQYF.

V usage is TRBV30 and J usage is TRBJ1-1; maybe TRBD1 (6 bases). Between the trimmed V and J ends, which lost 5 bases and 7 bases, there was a span of 17 bases. This CDR3 has 13 residues. Germline V lookup: CDR1 GTSNPN, CDR2 SVGIG (reference sequence). Written as DNA, the CDR3 is TGTGCCTGGCGCCGCCGGGACACCCTTGAAGCTTTCTTT. Protein product: CAWRRRDTLEAFF.

The V gene is TRBV15, the J gene TRBJ1-5; possible D gene TRBD1, 6 bases. Germline V CDR1 and CDR2: LNHNV, YYDKDF (reference sequence). This CDR3 region has 14 residues. The V and J ends lost 2 bases and 3 bases respectively, with 8 bases between them. CDR3 sequence: CATSRTGNNQPQHF. The CDR3 bases are TGTGCCACCAGCAGAACAGGGAACAATCAGCCCCAGCATTTT.

V usage is TRBV5-6 and J usage is TRBJ2-5; weak D call: TRBD2 (6 bases). Matching the DNA end better, TRBJ2-7 makes the J call doubtful. Germline loops: CDR1 SGHDT, CDR2 YYEEEE. The CDR3 runs 14 residues. CDR3 in DNA: TGTGCCAGCAGCAACCAGGCGGGGCTGGGCGAGCAGTACTTC. It is translated as CASSNQAGLGEQYF.

This sequence joins TRBV7-6 and TRBJ1-2, with TRBD1 matching over 7 bases. CDR3 size: 15 residues. Germline-derived CDR1 and CDR2 are SGHVS and FNYEAQ. V gave up 1 base and J gave up 5 bases; unmatched junction bases: 7. In nucleotides, the CDR3 is TGTGCCAGCAGCTTAGAGGCAGGGGGTCGGTATGGCTACACCTTC. The encoded protein is CASSLEAGGRYGYTF.

The rearrangement links TRBV30 to TRBJ1-2, with 7 bases that match TRBD1. This CDR3 has 12 amino acids. Germline loops: CDR1 GTSNPN, CDR2 SVGIG (reference sequence). J gave up 7 bases and V 3 bases, and 5 bases lay outside the gene matches. CDR3 region: CAWSPTGAGYTF. The CDR3 region has the DNA TGTGCCTGGAGCCCAACAGGGGCTGGCTACACCTTC.

This sequence joins TRBV28 and TRBJ1-5; no clear D gene. The CDR3 consists of 14 residues. V lost 6 bases and J lost 4, with 13 bases in between. The V gene's germline CDR1 is MDHEN and CDR2 SYDVKM. CDR3 sequence (DNA): TGTGCCAGCAGCCCCGGGCAGCGGAATCAGCCCCAGCATTTT. It codes for CASSPGQRNQPQHF.

The genes are TRBV28 and TRBJ2-7; 8 nucleotides agree with TRBD2. From germline, CDR1 is MDHEN and CDR2 SYDVKM. V lost 6 bases to trimming and J lost 1 base; unmatched junction nucleotides: 5. The CDR3 extends over 14 amino acids. The CDR3 loop is CASSLSGTSYEQYF. The CDR3 DNA reads as TGTGCCAGCAGCCTTAGCGGGACATCCTACGAGCAGTACTTC. Using reference TRBV28 and TRBJ2-7 for the parts outside the CDR3, the full variable domain is DVKVTQSSRYLVKRTGEKVFLECVQDMDHENMFWYRQDPGLGLRLIYFSYDVKMKEKGDIPEGYSVSREKKERFSLILESASTNQTSMYLCASSLSGTSYEQYFGPGTRLTVT.

The J gene is TRBJ1-2, the V gene TRBV15; the match to TRBD1 covers 8 bases. There are 13 residues in the CDR3. J lost 4 bases, V lost 4 bases, and 2 bases had no gene match. In germline, CDR1 is LNHNV, CDR2 YYDKDF (reference sequence). CDR3 amino acids: CATSMDRVYGYTF. DNA of the CDR3: TGTGCCACCAGCATGGACAGGGTCTATGGCTACACCTTC.

The chain links TRBV7-3 to TRBJ2-2; 10 bases are a match to TRBD2. Germline V gene data show CDR1 as SGHTA and CDR2 as FQGTGA. CDR3 length: 14 residues. Trimming took 6 bases from V and 6 from J; bases not matched to a gene: 4. CDR3 in amino acids: CASRASGRAGELFF. The CDR3 DNA reads TGTGCCAGCAGAGCTAGCGGGAGAGCCGGGGAGCTGTTTTTT.

This chain joins TRBV7-9 and TRBJ2-7, with 10 bases lining up with TRBD2. CDR3 size: 15 residues. Germline CDR1 and CDR2: SEHNR and FQNEAQ (reference sequence). V shed 1 base, J shed 5 bases, and the junction held 5 bases outside the gene matches. The CDR3 reads CASSLVWTSGNEQYF. CDR3 coding DNA: TGTGCCAGCAGCTTAGTTTGGACTAGCGGAAACGAGCAGTACTTC.

The V gene is TRBV28, the J gene TRBJ2-3, with a possible D match to TRBD2 (5 bases). V lost 6 bases and J lost 0, with 22 bases in between. The CDR3 covers 18 residues. Germline values: CDR1 MDHEN, CDR2 SYDVKM. The CDR3 DNA sequence: TGTGCCAGCAGCCACTGGGTCGGGCGGAGGTCTAGCACAGATACGCAGTATTTT. Encoded protein: CASSHWVGRRSSTDTQYF.

This chain connects TRBV25-1 to TRBJ2-2; a weak D match, TRBD1 (6 bases). The germline V and J ends were trimmed by 0 bases and 1 base, with 9 bases remaining between them. From germline, CDR1 is MGHDK and CDR2 SYGVNS. CDR3 length: 16 residues. The CDR3 DNA follows: TGTGCCAGCAGTGAATACTGGACAGTGAACACCGGGGAGCTGTTTTTT. Translated, it gives CASSEYWTVNTGELFF.

The V gene is TRBV5-1, the J gene TRBJ2-7; 7 bases are a match to TRBD1. Germline CDR1 SGHRS, CDR2 YFSETQ. The V and J ends lost 1 base and 3 bases, in that order; junction bases with no gene match: 4. This CDR3 has 14 residues. The CDR3 sequence: CASSLTGADYEQYF. The CDR3 nucleotides read TGCGCCAGCAGCTTGACAGGGGCCGACTACGAGCAGTACTTC.

This clone came up once. This rearrangement joins TRBV6-1 to TRBJ1-5; TRBD1 matches at 10 bases. The CDR3 is 13 residues long. The germline V gene has CDR1 MNHNS and CDR2 SASEGT. V was pared by 6 bases and J by 5 bases, with 1 base of the junction left unmatched. The CDR3 nucleotides read TGTGCCAGCAGGGGGACAGGGGATCAGCCCCAGCATTTT. Amino acids: CASRGTGDQPQHF.

The chain joins TRBV4-3 to TRBJ2-2, with D possibly matching TRBD2 (5 bases). Germline assignment: CDR1 LGHNA and CDR2 YSLEER. The CDR3 runs 16 residues. V gave up 4 bases and J gave up 3 bases, with 15 bases separating them. The CDR3 sequence is CASSPGGGGDTGELFF. CDR3 sequence (DNA): TGCGCCAGCAGCCCAGGAGGAGGAGGCGACACCGGGGAGCTGTTTTTT.

This sequence joins TRBV30 and TRBJ1-2; no definite D call. Trimming cost V 0 bases and J 13 bases, with 15 bases left between them. The CDR3 consists of 12 residues. Germline V lookup: CDR1 GTSNPN, CDR2 SVGIG (reference sequence). CDR3 bases: TGTGCCTGGAGTGTCGGGAGCTTTCAACTCACCTTC. Its translation: CAWSVGSFQLTF.

This clone was picked up a small number of times. The J gene is TRBJ2-5, the V gene TRBV18, with 10 bases matching TRBD2. This CDR3 has 15 residues. V shed 5 bases, J shed 7 bases, and the junction held 10 bases outside the gene matches. In germline, CDR1 is KGHSH, CDR2 LQKENI. The CDR3 spells CASSSDLAGVVTQYF. As DNA, the CDR3 is TGTGCCAGCTCATCGGACCTAGCGGGGGTTGTGACCCAGTACTTC. Looking up the rest from reference TRBV18 and TRBJ2-5 gives the full variable domain: NAGVMQNPRHLVRRRGQEARLRCSPMKGHSHVYWYRQLPEEGLKFMVYLQKENIIDESGMPKERFSAEFPKEGPSILRIQQVVRGDSAAYFCASSSDLAGVVTQYFGPGTRLLVL.

With regard to this clone: Other DNA sequences in the same sample also yield this CDR3. The J gene is TRBJ2-7, the V gene TRBV5-5, with D possibly matching TRBD2 (6 bases). Germline assignment: CDR1 SGHKS and CDR2 YYEKEE (reference sequence). The CDR3 is made up of 16 amino acids. V gave up 6 bases and J gave up 1 base, with 20 bases separating them. The CDR3 sequence is CASKKNGGSSSYEQYF. The CDR3, as DNA: TGTGCCAGCAAAAAAAATGGGGGGTCGTCTTCCTACGAGCAGTACTTC.